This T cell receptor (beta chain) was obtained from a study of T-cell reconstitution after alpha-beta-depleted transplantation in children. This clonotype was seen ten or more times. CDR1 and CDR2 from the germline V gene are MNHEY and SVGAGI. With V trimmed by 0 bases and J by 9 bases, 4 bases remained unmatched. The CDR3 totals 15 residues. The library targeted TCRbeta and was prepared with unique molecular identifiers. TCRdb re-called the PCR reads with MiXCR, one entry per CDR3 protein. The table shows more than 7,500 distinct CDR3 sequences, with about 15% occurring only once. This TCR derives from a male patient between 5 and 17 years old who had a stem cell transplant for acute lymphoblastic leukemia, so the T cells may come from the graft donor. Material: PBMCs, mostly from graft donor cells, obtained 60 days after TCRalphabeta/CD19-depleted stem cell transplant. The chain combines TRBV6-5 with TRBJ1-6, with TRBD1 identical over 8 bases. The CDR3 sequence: CASSYSWTGSSPLHF. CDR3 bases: TGTGCCAGCAGTTACTCGTGGACAGGGAGTTCACCCCTCCACTTT.